Each of the 24 T cell receptor beta chains below was sequenced from the same sample in a study of T cells in Graves' hyperthyroidism and ophthalmopathy. Researchers took RNA transcripts and amplified the TCR beta CDR3 regions from them. The HTBI set primed first-round TCR CDR3 RT-PCR. TCRdb processed the multiplex PCR reads anew with MiXCR; each CDR3 protein has one entry. The top ten hold around 21% of the sample, which has about 380,000 distinct CDR3 sequences, approximately 13% seen once. The source material was blood. Receptors were obtained from a man aged 30-40 years with Graves' hyperthyroidism that later progressed to Graves' ophthalmopathy.

This clonotype occurred many times. This chain connects TRBV7-9 to TRBJ2-1; TRBD1 agrees at 7 bases. From germline, CDR1 is SEHNR and CDR2 FQNEAQ (reference sequence). This CDR3 contains 15 residues. V trimming: 2 bases; J trimming: 8 bases; junction bases outside the gene matches: 9. The CDR3 sequence is CASSLTGTEGYEQFF. As DNA, the CDR3 is TGTGCCAGCAGCTTAACCGGGACAGAAGGCTATGAGCAGTTCTTC.

The V call is TRBV29-1, the J call TRBJ2-1; D uncertain. From germline, CDR1 is SQVTM and CDR2 ANQGSEA. The ends were cut back, 3 bases at V and 7 bases at J, with 10 bases in the middle. This CDR3 has 12 residues. The CDR3 sequence is CSVDGRPNEQFF. The CDR3 nucleotides read TGCAGCGTTGATGGCAGGCCTAATGAGCAGTTCTTC.

This clonotype was counted only a few times. Sequence at one end of the junction differs from germline and may be a read error. The chain couples TRBV5-5 to TRBJ2-3; D is tentatively TRBD1 or TRBD2 (5 bases each). This CDR3 has 14 residues. Germline values: CDR1 SGHKS, CDR2 YYEKEE (reference sequence). The CDR3, as DNA: TGTGCCAGCAGCTTGGCCCCTAGCACAGATACGCAGGGTTTT. This encodes CASSLAPSTDTQGF. Supplemented by reference TRBV5-5 and TRBJ2-3, the full variable domain reads DAGVTQSPTHLIKTRGQQVTLRCSPISGHKSVSWYQQVLGQGPQFIFQYYEKEERGRGNFPDRFSARQFPNYSSELNVNALLLGDSALYLCASSLAPSTDTQGFGPGTRLTVL.

This clonotype was seen at least ten times. The V call is TRBV5-1, the J call TRBJ2-1; 7 positions agree with TRBD1. From germline, CDR1 is SGHRS and CDR2 YFSETQ. The CDR3 has 17 residues. The ends lost 1 base at V and 5 bases at J; junction bases unmatched: 12. The CDR3 region has the DNA TGCGCCAGCAGCTTGACGGCAGGGGGTTACCCCGACAATGAGCAGTTCTTC. It yields the protein CASSLTAGGYPDNEQFF.

V gene TRBV12-3 or TRBV12-4 combines with J gene TRBJ1-3; unclear D gene. The CDR3 contains 16 residues. V lost 3 bases to trimming and J lost 0 bases, with 12 bases between them. The CDR3 region is CASSFQAQISGNTIYF. The CDR3 DNA reads TGTGCCAGCAGTTTTCAGGCTCAGATCTCTGGAAACACCATATATTTT.

This clonotype was observed a handful of times. The rearrangement joins TRBV6-2 or TRBV6-3 to TRBJ2-5; 10 bases align to TRBD2. Per germline, CDR1 MNHEY and CDR2 SVGEGT. After removal of 0 bases from V and 5 bases from J, the junction contained 6 bases not matched to a gene. The CDR3 is made up of 16 amino acids. The CDR3 DNA is TGTGCCAGCAGTTACTCGGTAGCGGGGGGTGGGGAGACCCAGTACTTC. Its translation: CASSYSVAGGGETQYF.

This clonotype came up a few times. CDR3 coding DNA: TGTGTCATCGCAGGGGGACCTAACTATGGCTACACCTTC. It specifies CVIAGGPNYGYTF. The chain combines TRBV6-1 with TRBJ1-2; 7 bases match TRBD1. This CDR3 is built from 13 residues. Germline V gives CDR1 MNHNS, CDR2 SASEGT.

The chain carries TRBV9 and TRBJ2-1; a possible D gene is TRBD1 (6 bases). V was pared by 4 bases and J by 8 bases, with 19 bases between. Germline assignment: CDR1 SGDLS and CDR2 YYNGEE. There are 15 residues in the CDR3. The CDR3 coding sequence is TGTGCCAGCAGCAACAGGGCTCCCACAAGGCATGAGCAGTTCTTC. As protein: CASSNRAPTRHEQFF.

The chain employs TRBV12-3 or TRBV12-4 and TRBJ1-2, with a weak D call TRBD1 (5 bases). The CDR3 loop spans 13 amino acids. With 5 bases removed from V and 7 bases from J, the gap between germline ends came to 14 bases. CDR3 protein: CASSVGASSGYTF. The CDR3 bases are TGTGCCAGCAGTGTTGGGGCTTCCAGTGGCTACACCTTC.

This clonotype has a count of ten or more. J is TRBJ2-5 and V is TRBV11-2, with a tentative D call TRBD1 (6 bases). V lost 6 bases and J lost 1, with 15 bases in between. Germline values: CDR1 SGHAT, CDR2 FQNNGV. This CDR3 contains 15 residues. CDR3 nucleotides: TGTGCCAGCAGGGATATGACAGGTCCCCAAGAGACCCAGTACTTC. Its translation is CASRDMTGPQETQYF.

V gene TRBV6-1 combines with J gene TRBJ2-1, with 10 bases identical to TRBD2. Germline trimming cut 6 bases from V and 8 bases from J; bases unmatched to any gene: 10. The CDR3 loop spans 15 amino acids. Germline-derived CDR1 and CDR2 are MNHNS and SASEGT. The CDR3 region has the DNA TGTGCCAGCAGAACTGGACTAGCGGTGTGGGATGAGCAGTTCTTC. Protein sequence: CASRTGLAVWDEQFF.

This clonotype was recorded many times. The chain links TRBV30 to TRBJ1-5; D unresolved. The CDR3 totals 13 residues. CDR1 and CDR2 (germline): GTSNPN, SVGIG (reference sequence). V dropped 2 bases and J dropped 0 bases, with 5 bases sitting between them. CDR3 nucleotide sequence: TGTGCCTGGAGTAGTGATAGCAATCAGCCCCAGCATTTT. Translated, it gives CAWSSDSNQPQHF. The full variable domain, in which reference TRBV30 and TRBJ1-5 provide the parts outside the CDR3, is SQTIHQWPATLVQPVGSPLSLECTVEGTSNPNLYWYRQAAGRGLQLLFYSVGIGQISSEVPQNLSASRPQDRQFILSSKKLLLSDSGFYLCAWSSDSNQPQHFGDGTRLSIL.

This clonotype was seen at least ten times. The chain links TRBV12-3 or TRBV12-4 to TRBJ2-7, with a tentative D call TRBD1 (5 bases). This CDR3 contains 16 residues. The ends were cut back, 0 bases at V and 0 bases at J, with 12 bases in the middle. CDR3 coding DNA: TGTGCCAGCAGTTTAGCAGCGTCAGGGCGCTCCTACGAGCAGTACTTC. Translation: CASSLAASGRSYEQYF.

There are many counts of this clonotype. V and J are TRBV6-2 or TRBV6-3 and TRBJ2-1; maybe TRBD1 (5 bases). CDR1 is MNHEY and CDR2 is SVGEGT in the germline V gene. This CDR3 is 15 amino acids long. Trimming left V 8 bases short and J 2 bases short, with 16 bases between. CDR3 DNA: TGTGCCAGCGTTGCTAGGGGCGGAACCTACAATGAGCAGTTCTTC. Its translation is CASVARGGTYNEQFF.

In its sample, this clonotype was seen many times. For the CDR3, the DNA is TGTGCCAGCTCACCCCGGGGGGGGAGCACAGATACGCAGTATTTT. It specifies CASSPRGGSTDTQYF. The chain couples TRBV18 to TRBJ2-3; TRBD2 aligns across 8 bases. This CDR3 contains 15 residues. Germline V gene lookup returns CDR1 KGHSH and CDR2 LQKENI. The junction had 2 bases not matched to a gene; V was cut back by 3 bases and J by 0 bases.

This clonotype was picked up many times. The V gene is TRBV20-1, the J gene TRBJ1-4, with 8 bases that match TRBD1. Per the germline V gene, CDR1 is DFQATT and CDR2 is SNEGSKA (reference sequence). V was pared by 6 bases and J by 8 bases, with 8 bases of the junction left unmatched. The CDR3 covers 13 residues. CDR3 nucleotides: TGCAGTGCAAGGACAGGGCTAAGCGAAAAACTGTTTTTT. It codes for CSARTGLSEKLFF.

This clonotype was counted at least ten times. The chain employs TRBV29-1 and TRBJ1-2; D possibly corresponds to TRBD1 (5 bases). The CDR3 is made up of 12 amino acids. V gave up 3 bases and J gave up 6 bases, with 11 bases separating them. Looked up from germline, CDR1 is SQVTM and CDR2 is ANQGSEA. CDR3 DNA: TGCAGCGTTGACAGGGAGAAAGATGGCTACACCTTC. Translation gives CSVDREKDGYTF.

This clonotype was observed many times. As DNA, the CDR3 is TGTGCCAGCAGTTTTGGGCAGGGGACTGAAAGCTACGAGCAGTACTTC. It is translated as CASSFGQGTESYEQYF. The rearrangement links TRBV11-1 to TRBJ2-7, with D perhaps being TRBD1 or TRBD2 (6 bases each). The CDR3 has 16 amino acids. V was pared by 6 bases and J by 3 bases, with 21 bases between. Germline assignment: CDR1 SGHAT and CDR2 FQDESV (reference sequence). The complete variable domain, with remaining parts taken from reference TRBV11-1 and TRBJ2-7, reads EAEVAQSPRYKITEKSQAVAFWCDPISGHATLYWYRQILGQGPELLVQFQDESVVDDSQLPKDRFSAERLKGVDSTLKIQPAELGDSAMYLCASSFGQGTESYEQYFGPGTRLTVT.

The chain couples TRBV28 to TRBJ1-3; D is undetermined. The CDR3 loop spans 16 amino acids. Germline CDR1 is MDHEN and CDR2 is SYDVKM. V was pared by 3 bases and J by 0 bases, with 12 bases between. The CDR3 nucleotides are TGTGCCAGCAGTTTGGGCACGGAGTTCTCTGGAAACACCATATATTTT. Translating gives CASSLGTEFSGNTIYF.

V is TRBV6-1 and J is TRBJ2-4; 9 nucleotides agree with TRBD2. CDR1 MNHNS and CDR2 SASEGT come from the germline V gene. Trimming took 5 bases from V and 0 from J; bases not matched to a gene: 2. The CDR3 is made up of 15 amino acids. The CDR3 nucleotides read TGTGCCAGCAGTAGCGGGGGGAGAGCCAAAAACATTCAGTACTTC. Protein product: CASSSGGRAKNIQYF.

This clonotype was recorded at least ten times. The chain combines TRBV7-7 with TRBJ2-7; D call uncertain. There are 16 residues in the CDR3. V lost 1 base and J lost 0, with 13 bases in between. CDR1 and CDR2 from the germline V gene are SSHAT and FNYEAQ (reference sequence). CDR3: CASSLGRHKSSYEQYF. In nucleotides, the CDR3 is TGTGCCAGCAGCTTAGGAAGACACAAGAGCTCCTACGAGCAGTACTTC.

The rearrangement uses TRBV28 and TRBJ2-2; D remains unclear. The V gene lost 6 bases and the J gene lost 7 bases, with 9 bases spanning the gap. This CDR3 spans 12 amino acids. CDR1 and CDR2 (germline): MDHEN, SYDVKM. CDR3 in DNA: TGTGCCAGCAGAGGGTCCATCGGGGAGCTGTTTTTT. Amino acid sequence: CASRGSIGELFF.

The chain couples TRBV27 to TRBJ2-1, with 12 bases identical to TRBD2. Per the germline V gene, CDR1 is MNHEY and CDR2 is SMNVEV (reference sequence). CDR3 length: 16 amino acids. The J segment lost 2 bases and the V segment lost 7 bases, leaving 6 bases of the junction unmatched. As DNA, the CDR3 is TGTGCCAGCACAGCTAGCGGGGGGGACGCCTACAATGAGCAGTTCTTC. Residues: CASTASGGDAYNEQFF.

This clonotype was counted a few times. The V and J genes are TRBV18 and TRBJ2-2; D is ambiguous. The V gene's germline CDR1 is KGHSH and CDR2 LQKENI. V gave up 3 bases and J gave up 4 bases, with 15 bases separating them. The CDR3 covers 16 residues. The CDR3 region is CASSPPFRIGTGELFF. Written as DNA, the CDR3 is TGTGCCAGCTCACCTCCTTTCAGGATCGGCACCGGGGAGCTGTTTTTT.